This TCR beta chain derives from a study of blood T cells in healthy people across ages. Next came a second PCR, run for roughly 6 to 11 cycles, which used a sample-barcoded 5' primer along with a J-beta primer mix. TCRdb reanalysed the 5' RACE reads using MiXCR and keeps one entry per CDR3 protein. The repertoire consists of approximately 820,000 distinct CDR3 sequences, with around 45% occurring once and the leading ten covering about a fifth. J was trimmed by 2 bases and V by 4 bases; bases with no gene match: 12. The germline V gene has CDR1 SGHDN and CDR2 FVKESK. The CDR3 runs 19 residues. The specimen was blood. The receptor comes from a man aged 60 to 69 in good health. V gene TRBV14 combines with J gene TRBJ2-3, with 13 bases lining up with TRBD2. The CDR3 DNA reads as TGTGCCAGCAGCCCCGCCCGTTTACTAGCGGGGGGGCTCACAGATACGCAGTATTTT. Translation: CASSPARLLAGGLTDTQYF.